Given below is one T cell receptor beta chain in context. Antigen: not known. Individually, cDNA molecules had unique molecular identifiers attached to them. A single record per CDR3 protein comes from TCRdb applying MiXCR to the 5' RACE reads. The sample has about 55,000 distinct CDR3 sequences, roughly 13% seen once. The source of the sample is a study of early T cells in non-severe SARS-CoV-2 infection. In the study overall: The input, bulk RNA from unsorted whole blood, was sequenced, and chains were unpaired. Overall study results and limits: In VDJdb matching, anti-spike CD8 responses were favored while private and CD4 specificities went missing.

The CDR3 extends over 15 amino acids. Unmatched junction bases numbered 4, after V lost 4 bases and J lost 4 bases. The origin of this receptor is an adult who was a healthcare worker with PCR-confirmed SARS-CoV-2 infection or an uninfected control (not recorded which). This chain joins TRBV12-3 or TRBV12-4 and TRBJ2-2; TRBD1 matches at 9 bases. The starting material was whole blood, obtained at baseline. The CDR3 is CASSWGQGSTGELFF. DNA for the CDR3: TGTGCCAGCAGTTGGGGACAGGGTAGCACCGGGGAGCTGTTTTTT.